These 8 T cell receptor beta chains share one sample of origin, sequenced in a study of beta chain features in type 1 diabetes. Every isolated RNA sample was fully reverse transcribed, so sequencing captured expressed TCRB transcripts. Repertoires were generated with immunoSEQ multiplex PCR, while TCRdb's copy carries only in-frame clones and drops some. The sample comprises 120,000 to 150,000 clones, 8.5% to 12% of which are singletons, and under 1.5% rests with the top ten. The sample comprised naive CD4+ T cells from blood. These receptors originate from a young man in good health.

In this sample, this clone turned up a few times. This chain uses TRBV27 with TRBJ2-1; 8 bases match TRBD1. The V and J ends lost 4 bases and 2 bases, in that order; junction bases with no gene match: 4. CDR1 is MNHEY and CDR2 is SMNVEV in the germline V gene (reference sequence). CDR3 length equals 15 residues. This chain's CDR3 is CASSSAGGPYNEQFF. DNA for the CDR3: TGTGCCAGCAGTTCGGCAGGGGGCCCCTACAATGAGCAGTTCTTC.

The chain recombines TRBV6-1 with TRBJ1-5; D may be TRBD1 (6 bases). This CDR3 spans 13 amino acids. Germline V gene sequence: CDR1 MNHNS, CDR2 SASEGT. The germline V and J ends were trimmed by 6 bases and 6 bases, with 12 bases remaining between them. The CDR3 DNA sequence: TGTGCCAGCAGCCCAGGGGCGAGTCAGCCCCAGCATTTT. Its protein is CASSPGASQPQHF.

In this sample, this clone turned up a few times. The chain has TRBV7-3 and TRBJ2-2; 9 bases are shared with TRBD1. Trimming at V came to 5 bases and at J to 6 bases, leaving 7 bases not matched to a gene. In germline, CDR1 is SGHTA, CDR2 FQGTGA. CDR3 size: 15 residues. The CDR3 DNA reads TGTGCCAGCAGCCTGGGGACAGGGTTCCCCGGGGAGCTGTTTTTT. This sequence encodes CASSLGTGFPGELFF.

This clone was detected a few times. V and J are TRBV28 and TRBJ1-6; D is unclear. The CDR3 loop spans 12 amino acids. Germline lookup yields CDR1 MDHEN and CDR2 SYDVKM. V was clipped by 11 bases and J by 4 bases, with 9 bases between them. CDR3 bases: TGTGCCGCCGGGTTGTATAATTCACCCCTCCACTTT. Translated: CAAGLYNSPLHF.

DNA for the CDR3: TGCGCCAGCACCCCCGGGGTGGTAGAAGAGACCCAGTACTTC. It specifies CASTPGVVEETQYF. This chain links TRBV5-1 with TRBJ2-5; tentative D call: TRBD2 (5 bases). The germline V gene encodes CDR1 SGHRS and CDR2 YFSETQ. The CDR3 totals 14 residues. V lost 6 bases to trimming and J lost 3 bases, with 15 bases between them.

The genes are TRBV18 and TRBJ1-4; TRBD1 matches at 7 bases. From germline, CDR1 is KGHSH and CDR2 LQKENI. The ends lost 3 bases at V and 5 bases at J; junction bases unmatched: 3. This CDR3 region has 14 residues. The chain's CDR3 is CASSPTGNNEKLFF. The CDR3 nucleotides are TGTGCCAGCTCACCGACAGGGAACAATGAAAAACTGTTTTTT. The variable domain in full, with the rest retrieved from reference TRBV18 and TRBJ1-4, is NAGVMQNPRHLVRRRGQEARLRCSPMKGHSHVYWYRQLPEEGLKFMVYLQKENIIDESGMPKERFSAEFPKEGPSILRIQQVVRGDSAAYFCASSPTGNNEKLFFGSGTQLSVL.

The chain has TRBV19 and TRBJ1-5; unclear D gene. The CDR3 spans 16 residues. Germline loops: CDR1 LNHDA, CDR2 SQIVND (reference sequence). Trimming left V 0 bases short and J 0 bases short, with 9 bases between. The CDR3 DNA is TGTGCCAGTAGTATAGATCCCGCAGATAGCAATCAGCCCCAGCATTTT. As protein: CASSIDPADSNQPQHF.

This clone was picked up a small number of times. The genes are TRBV6-5 and TRBJ2-7, with 9 bases aligning to TRBD1. V was clipped by 7 bases and J by 5 bases; unmatched bases: 9. Germline CDR1 and CDR2: MNHEY and SVGAGI. The CDR3 length is 14 residues. The CDR3: CASTDQTGGNEQYF. Written as DNA, the CDR3 is TGTGCCAGCACCGACCAAACAGGGGGCAACGAGCAGTACTTC.